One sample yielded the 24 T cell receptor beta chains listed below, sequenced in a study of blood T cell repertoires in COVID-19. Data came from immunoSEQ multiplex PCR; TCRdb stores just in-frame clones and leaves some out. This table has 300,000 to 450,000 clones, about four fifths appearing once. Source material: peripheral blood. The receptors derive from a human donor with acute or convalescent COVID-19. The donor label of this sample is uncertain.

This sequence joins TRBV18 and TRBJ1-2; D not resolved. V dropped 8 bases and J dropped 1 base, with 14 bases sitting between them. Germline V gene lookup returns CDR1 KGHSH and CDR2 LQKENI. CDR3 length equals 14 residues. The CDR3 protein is CASRPMEGNYGYTF. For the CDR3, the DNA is TGTGCCAGCCGTCCGATGGAGGGTAACTATGGCTACACCTTC. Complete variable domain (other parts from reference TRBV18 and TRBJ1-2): NAGVMQNPRHLVRRRGQEARLRCSPMKGHSHVYWYRQLPEEGLKFMVYLQKENIIDESGMPKERFSAEFPKEGPSILRIQQVVRGDSAAYFCASRPMEGNYGYTFGSGTRLTVV.

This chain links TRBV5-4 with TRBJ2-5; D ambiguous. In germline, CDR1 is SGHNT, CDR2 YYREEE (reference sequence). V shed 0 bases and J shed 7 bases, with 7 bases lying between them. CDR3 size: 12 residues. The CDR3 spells CASSLGSRTQYF. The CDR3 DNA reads TGTGCCAGCAGCTTGGGTTCGAGGACCCAGTACTTC.

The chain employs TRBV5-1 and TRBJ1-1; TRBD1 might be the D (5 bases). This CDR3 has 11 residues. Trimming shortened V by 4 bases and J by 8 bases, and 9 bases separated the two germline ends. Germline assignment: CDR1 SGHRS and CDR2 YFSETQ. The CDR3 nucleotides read TGCGCCAGCAGCCGCGGGACGGAAGCTTTCTTT. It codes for CASSRGTEAFF.

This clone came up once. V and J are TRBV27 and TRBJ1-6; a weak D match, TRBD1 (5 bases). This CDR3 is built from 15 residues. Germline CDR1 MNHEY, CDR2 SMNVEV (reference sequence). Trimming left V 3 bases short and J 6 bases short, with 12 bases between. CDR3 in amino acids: CASSFGGTGNSPLHF. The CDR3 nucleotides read TGTGCCAGCAGTTTCGGGGGAACGGGTAATTCACCCCTCCACTTT.

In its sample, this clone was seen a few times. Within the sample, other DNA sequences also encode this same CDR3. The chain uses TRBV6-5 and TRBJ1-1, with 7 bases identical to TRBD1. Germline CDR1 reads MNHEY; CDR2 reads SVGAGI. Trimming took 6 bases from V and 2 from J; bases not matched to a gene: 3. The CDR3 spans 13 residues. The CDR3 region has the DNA TGTGCCAGCAGGAGACAGGGTAACACTGAAGCTTTCTTT. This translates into CASRRQGNTEAFF.

CDR3 sequence (DNA): TGCGCCAGCAGCACGGGGGGGCAAGAGACCCAGTACTTC. It codes for CASSTGGQETQYF. This sequence joins TRBV5-1 and TRBJ2-5; TRBD2 matches 8 bases. From germline, CDR1 is SGHRS and CDR2 YFSETQ. The length of the CDR3 is 13 residues. V trimming: 4 bases; J trimming: 2 bases; junction bases outside the gene matches: 1. Complete variable domain (other parts from reference TRBV5-1 and TRBJ2-5): KAGVTQTPRYLIKTRGQQVTLSCSPISGHRSVSWYQQTPGQGLQFLFEYFSETQRNKGNFPGRFSGRQFSNSRSEMNVSTLELGDSALYLCASSTGGQETQYFGPGTRLLVL.

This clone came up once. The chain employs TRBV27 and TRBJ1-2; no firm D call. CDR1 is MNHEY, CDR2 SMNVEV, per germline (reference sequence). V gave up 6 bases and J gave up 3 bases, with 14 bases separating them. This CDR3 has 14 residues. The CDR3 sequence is CASRATALYYGYTF. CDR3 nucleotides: TGTGCCAGCAGGGCAACAGCCCTCTACTATGGCTACACCTTC.

DNA for the CDR3: TGTGCCAGCTCACCAGGAAAGGGGGCCTACGAGCAGTACTTC. Translated, it gives CASSPGKGAYEQYF. V is TRBV18 and J is TRBJ2-7; the D gene is possibly TRBD1 (6 bases). Germline lookup yields CDR1 KGHSH and CDR2 LQKENI. V dropped 2 bases and J dropped 2 bases, with 10 bases sitting between them. This CDR3 has 14 residues.

The CDR3 DNA reads TGTGCCACCTCCCCCCAGCTAGCGGGAGAAAATGAGCAGTTCTTC. It encodes CATSPQLAGENEQFF. This rearrangement joins TRBV6-6 to TRBJ2-1; 10 bases map to TRBD2. V gave up 10 bases and J gave up 7 bases; unmatched junction bases: 13. CDR1 is MNHNY and CDR2 is SVGAGI in the germline V gene (reference sequence). The CDR3 totals 15 residues.

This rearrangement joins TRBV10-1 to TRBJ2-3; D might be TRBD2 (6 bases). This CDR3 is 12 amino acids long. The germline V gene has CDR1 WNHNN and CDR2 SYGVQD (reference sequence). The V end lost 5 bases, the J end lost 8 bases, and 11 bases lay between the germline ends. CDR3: CASSTYGGTQYF. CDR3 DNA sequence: TGCGCCAGCAGTACGTACGGGGGTACGCAGTATTTT.

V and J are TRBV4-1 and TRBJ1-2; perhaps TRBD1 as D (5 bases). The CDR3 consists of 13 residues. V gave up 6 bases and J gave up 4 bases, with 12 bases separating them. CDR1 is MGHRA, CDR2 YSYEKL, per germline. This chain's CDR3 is CASRPDRTYGYTF. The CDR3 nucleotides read TGCGCCAGCAGACCCGACAGAACCTATGGCTACACCTTC.

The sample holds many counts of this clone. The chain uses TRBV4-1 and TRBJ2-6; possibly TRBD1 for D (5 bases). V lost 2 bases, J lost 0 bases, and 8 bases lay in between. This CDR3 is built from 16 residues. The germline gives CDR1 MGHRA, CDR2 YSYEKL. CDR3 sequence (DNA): TGCGCCAGCAGCCAATTCGACAGCTCTGGGGCCAACGTCCTGACTTTC. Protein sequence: CASSQFDSSGANVLTF.

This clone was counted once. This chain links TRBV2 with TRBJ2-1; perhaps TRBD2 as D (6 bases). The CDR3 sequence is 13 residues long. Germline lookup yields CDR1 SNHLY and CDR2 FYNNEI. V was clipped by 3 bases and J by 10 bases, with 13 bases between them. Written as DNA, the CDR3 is TGTGCCAGCAGTGAGATATTGGCGGGGGAGCAGTTCTTC. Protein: CASSEILAGEQFF.

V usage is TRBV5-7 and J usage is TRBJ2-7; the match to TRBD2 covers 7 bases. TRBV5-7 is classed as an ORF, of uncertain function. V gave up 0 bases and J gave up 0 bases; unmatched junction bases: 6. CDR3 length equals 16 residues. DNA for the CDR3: TGTGCCAGCAGCTTGGAGAGGCGGGAGCGCTCCTACGAGCAGTACTTC. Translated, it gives CASSLERRERSYEQYF.

The CDR3 loop is CASSLATGGNEQFF. The DNA for the CDR3 is TGCGCCAGCAGCTTGGCGACAGGGGGCAATGAGCAGTTCTTC. The chain recombines TRBV5-1 with TRBJ2-1; 9 bases map to TRBD1. This CDR3 contains 14 residues. Germline trimming cut 0 bases from V and 6 bases from J; bases unmatched to any gene: 1. Germline CDR1 SGHRS, CDR2 YFSETQ.

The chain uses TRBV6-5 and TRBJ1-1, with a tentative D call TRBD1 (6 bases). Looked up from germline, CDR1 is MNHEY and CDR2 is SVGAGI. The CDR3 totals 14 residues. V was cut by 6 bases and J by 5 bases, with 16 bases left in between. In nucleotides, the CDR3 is TGTGCCAGCAGCCTACGAGGGGGGGGAACTGAAGCTTTCTTT. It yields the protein CASSLRGGGTEAFF.

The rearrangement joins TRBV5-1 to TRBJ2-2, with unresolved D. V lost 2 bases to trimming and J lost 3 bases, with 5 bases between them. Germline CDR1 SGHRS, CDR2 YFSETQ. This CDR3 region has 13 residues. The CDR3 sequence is CASSFEYTGELFF. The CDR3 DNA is TGCGCCAGCAGCTTCGAGTACACCGGGGAGCTGTTTTTT.

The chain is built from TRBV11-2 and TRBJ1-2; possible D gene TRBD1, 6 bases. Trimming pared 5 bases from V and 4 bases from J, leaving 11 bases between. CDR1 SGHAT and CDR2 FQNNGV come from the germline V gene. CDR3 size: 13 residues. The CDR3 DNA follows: TGTGCCAGCAGCCTGGCGGGGGCCTATGGCTACACCTTC. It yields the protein CASSLAGAYGYTF.

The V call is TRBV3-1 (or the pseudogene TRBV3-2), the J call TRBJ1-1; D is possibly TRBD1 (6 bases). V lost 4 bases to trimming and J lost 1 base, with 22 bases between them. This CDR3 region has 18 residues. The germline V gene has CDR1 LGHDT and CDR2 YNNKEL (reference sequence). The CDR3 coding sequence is TGTGCCAGCAGCCTGCACGGGGGGCGCGGGAGAAAGAACACTGAAGCTTTCTTT. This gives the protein CASSLHGGRGRKNTEAFF.

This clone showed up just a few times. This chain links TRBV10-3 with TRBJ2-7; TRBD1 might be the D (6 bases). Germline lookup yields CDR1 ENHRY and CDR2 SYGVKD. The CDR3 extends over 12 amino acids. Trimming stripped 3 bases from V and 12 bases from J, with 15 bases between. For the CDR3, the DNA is TGTGCCATCAGTGACCTCGACAGGTCTCCGTACTTC. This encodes CAISDLDRSPYF.

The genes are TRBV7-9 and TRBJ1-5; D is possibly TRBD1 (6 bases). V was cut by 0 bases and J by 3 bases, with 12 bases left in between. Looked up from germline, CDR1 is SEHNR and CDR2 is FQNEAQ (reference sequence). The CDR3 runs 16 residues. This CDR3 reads CASSLATGILNQPQHF. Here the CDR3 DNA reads TGTGCCAGCAGCTTAGCGACAGGTATTCTCAATCAGCCCCAGCATTTT.

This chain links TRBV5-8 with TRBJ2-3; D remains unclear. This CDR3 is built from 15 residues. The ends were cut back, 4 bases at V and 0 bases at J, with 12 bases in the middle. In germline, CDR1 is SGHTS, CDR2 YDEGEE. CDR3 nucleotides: TGTGCCAGCAGCGAGACGAGACTCAGCACAGATACGCAGTATTTT. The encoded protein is CASSETRLSTDTQYF.

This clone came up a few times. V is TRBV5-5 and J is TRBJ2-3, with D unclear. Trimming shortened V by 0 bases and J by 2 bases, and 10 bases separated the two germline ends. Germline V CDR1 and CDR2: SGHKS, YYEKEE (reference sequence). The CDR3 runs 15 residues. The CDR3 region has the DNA TGTGCCAGCAGCTTGGATGACGCGGTCACAGATACGCAGTATTTT. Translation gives CASSLDDAVTDTQYF.

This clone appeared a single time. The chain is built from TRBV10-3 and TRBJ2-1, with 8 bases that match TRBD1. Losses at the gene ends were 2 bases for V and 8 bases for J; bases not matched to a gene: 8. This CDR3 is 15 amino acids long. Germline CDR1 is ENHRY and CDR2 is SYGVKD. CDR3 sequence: CAISETSMTGDEQFF. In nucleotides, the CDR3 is TGTGCCATCAGTGAGACCTCTATGACAGGGGATGAGCAGTTCTTC.